Listed here are 8 T cell receptor beta chains from one sample, sequenced in a study of control samples from healthy donors and cancer patients. Libraries were prepared by immunoSEQ multiplex PCR; TCRdb keeps only in-frame clonotypes and omits some of them. The repertoire consists of tens of thousands of clones, with approximately 96% occurring once and the leading ten covering around 1.9%. The sequenced sample consisted of blood. All receptors come from a woman under 40 in good health.

The chain couples TRBV27 to TRBJ2-1; 8 bases align to TRBD2. CDR1 and CDR2 from the germline V gene are MNHEY and SMNVEV (reference sequence). J lost 1 base, V lost 3 bases, and 8 bases had no gene match. CDR3 length: 17 amino acids. The CDR3 coding sequence is TGTGCCAGCAGTTTTTCGGCGTCGGGAGGGTCCTACAATGAGCAGTTCTTC. Its translation: CASSFSASGGSYNEQFF.

The rearrangement uses TRBV7-6 and TRBJ1-1, with no clear D. The CDR3 runs 13 residues. Germline CDR1 reads SGHVS; CDR2 reads FNYEAQ. V lost 1 base to trimming and J lost 6 bases, with 9 bases between them. CDR3 region: CASSLEAAAEAFF. The CDR3 nucleotides are TGTGCCAGCAGCTTAGAGGCGGCAGCTGAAGCTTTCTTT.

This chain uses TRBV28 with TRBJ1-4, with D uncertain. Per the germline V gene, CDR1 is MDHEN and CDR2 is SYDVKM. CDR3 length: 14 residues. Trimming left V 6 bases short and J 7 bases short, with 15 bases between. CDR3 DNA sequence: TGTGCCAGCAGCCCAAAGGGAGTGGGTGAAAAACTGTTTTTT. It is translated as CASSPKGVGEKLFF.

The chain uses TRBV19 and TRBJ2-1, with 11 nucleotides matching TRBD2. With 1 base clipped from V and 4 bases from J, the junction kept 6 bases outside the gene matches. This CDR3 comprises 17 residues. Per the germline V gene, CDR1 is LNHDA and CDR2 is SQIVND (reference sequence). CDR3 nucleotide sequence: TGTGCCAGTAGTATAGCGTCTAGCGGGAGGAGGTACAATGAGCAGTTCTTC. It yields the protein CASSIASSGRRYNEQFF.

This chain uses TRBV5-1 with TRBJ2-7, with 9 bases matching TRBD2. Germline lookup yields CDR1 SGHRS and CDR2 YFSETQ. The CDR3 length is 16 residues. The trim removed 0 bases at V and 0 bases at J, leaving 4 bases unmatched. CDR3 residues: CASSLGHSGSSYEQYF. The CDR3, as DNA: TGCGCCAGCAGCTTGGGCCATAGCGGGAGCTCCTACGAGCAGTACTTC.

The chain employs TRBV6-4 and TRBJ2-5; possible D gene TRBD1, 5 bases. V was trimmed by 2 bases and J by 5 bases, leaving 18 bases between them. Germline V gene lookup returns CDR1 MRHNA and CDR2 SNTAGT. The CDR3 is made up of 16 amino acids. The chain's CDR3 is CASSDGNRSVVETQYF. CDR3 DNA: TGTGCCAGCAGTGACGGAAACAGGTCGGTTGTGGAGACCCAGTACTTC.

The rearrangement uses TRBV12-5 and TRBJ2-4; maybe TRBD1 (5 bases). Trimming stripped 3 bases from V and 0 bases from J, with 9 bases between. The germline gives CDR1 LGHNT, CDR2 FRNRAP. The CDR3 loop spans 15 amino acids. CDR3 amino acids: CASGFTGLAKNIQYF. The CDR3 DNA reads as TGTGCTAGTGGTTTCACAGGATTAGCCAAAAACATTCAGTACTTC.

This chain connects TRBV5-1 to TRBJ2-7; D remains ambiguous. The CDR3 has 14 residues. V dropped 0 bases and J dropped 3 bases, with 10 bases sitting between them. Germline V gene data show CDR1 as SGHRS and CDR2 as YFSETQ. CDR3 DNA sequence: TGCGCCAGCAGCTTGGCTACAGACCACTACGAGCAGTACTTC. Translating it yields CASSLATDHYEQYF. Combining the CDR3 with reference TRBV5-1 and TRBJ2-7 gives the whole variable domain KAGVTQTPRYLIKTRGQQVTLSCSPISGHRSVSWYQQTPGQGLQFLFEYFSETQRNKGNFPGRFSGRQFSNSRSEMNVSTLELGDSALYLCASSLATDHYEQYFGPGTRLTVT.